Detailed here is one TCR beta chain. Antigen unknown. From germline, CDR1 is SGHNT and CDR2 YYREEE (reference sequence). V was trimmed by 4 bases and J by 7 bases, leaving 9 bases between them. The CDR3 extends over 12 amino acids. The sample is drawn from a study of T-cell reconstitution after alpha-beta-depleted transplantation in children. Regarding the study as a whole: T-cell numbers and diversity one year post-transplant derived largely from freshly generated T cells. After transplant, high TCRbeta diversity at day 60 in some patients arose from surviving recipient T cells and thymic progenitors. Reportedly, roughly two months post-transplant, alpha-beta T cells arose from several hundred expanded graft clones.

Unique molecular identifiers were built into the TCRbeta library. TCRdb processed the PCR reads anew with MiXCR; each CDR3 protein has one entry. The sample shows just over 950,000 distinct CDR3 sequences, about 31% of them seen only once. This specimen consisted of PBMCs, mostly from graft donor cells, obtained 360 days after TCRalphabeta/CD19-depleted stem cell transplant. This clonotype was sampled from a boy younger than two who had a stem cell transplant for SCID, so the T cells may come from the graft donor. This chain uses TRBV5-4 with TRBJ2-4, with unresolved D. CDR3 nucleotide sequence: TGTGCCAGCAGCGCCGAAGGGAACATTCAGTACTTC. This codes for CASSAEGNIQYF. Full variable domain (rest looked up from reference TRBV5-4 and TRBJ2-4): ETGVTQSPTHLIKTRGQQVTLRCSSQSGHNTVSWYQQALGQGPQFIFQYYREEENGRGNFPPRFSGLQFPNYSSELNVNALELDDSALYLCASSAEGNIQYFGAGTRLSVL.